These 24 T cell receptor beta chains came from one sample sequenced in a study of blood T cell repertoires in COVID-19. Sequencing was performed with immunoSEQ multiplex PCR; in TCRdb, only in-frame clones are kept and a portion is missing. The sample consists of around 250,000 clones, approximately 86% of them appearing once. Sequenced sample: peripheral blood. The receptors come from a man younger than 35 with active or convalescent COVID-19.

The table lists this clone with a few counts. The V and J genes are TRBV15 and TRBJ2-7, with D tentatively TRBD1 (6 bases). This CDR3 is built from 14 residues. Per germline, CDR1 LNHNV and CDR2 YYDKDF (reference sequence). V was clipped by 1 base and J by 3 bases, with 10 bases between them. CDR3 nucleotide sequence: TGTGCCACCAGCAGAGCGGGACAAGACTACGAGCAGTACTTC. Translating gives CATSRAGQDYEQYF.

The J gene is TRBJ2-5, the V gene TRBV2, with TRBD2 matching 7 bases. J lost 2 bases, V lost 9 bases, and 6 bases had no gene match. CDR3 length: 13 residues. Germline values: CDR1 SNHLY, CDR2 FYNNEI. CDR3 in DNA: TGTGCCAGTAGCGTGGGGGGGCAAGAGACCCAGTACTTC. Residues: CASSVGGQETQYF.

The chain combines TRBV28 with TRBJ1-4; D not certain. CDR1 and CDR2 (germline): MDHEN, SYDVKM. The V and J ends lost 3 bases and 6 bases respectively, with 11 bases between them. This CDR3 comprises 14 residues. This chain's CDR3 is CASSLGRTDEKLFF. The CDR3 nucleotides read TGTGCCAGCAGTTTGGGGAGGACGGATGAAAAACTGTTTTTT.

The V gene is TRBV7-3, the J gene TRBJ2-3, with D tentatively TRBD1 (5 bases). V was clipped by 3 bases and J by 2 bases, with 9 bases between them. CDR3 length: 14 amino acids. Per the germline V gene, CDR1 is SGHTA and CDR2 is FQGTGA. CDR3 sequence (DNA): TGTGCCAGCAGCTTGGGGCAGTACACAGATACGCAGTATTTT. Encoded protein: CASSLGQYTDTQYF. The whole variable domain, filled in from reference TRBV7-3 and TRBJ2-3, reads GAGVSQTPSNKVTEKGKYVELRCDPISGHTALYWYRQSLGQGPEFLIYFQGTGAADDSGLPNDRFFAVRPEGSVSTLKIQRTERGDSAVYLCASSLGQYTDTQYFGPGTRLTVL.

This clone occurred a few times. The chain couples TRBV2 to TRBJ1-1; 10 bases agree with TRBD1. The CDR3 is 11 residues long. The V gene end was trimmed by 9 bases and the J gene end by 8 bases; junction bases not matched to a gene: 3. Per the germline V gene, CDR1 is SNHLY and CDR2 is FYNNEI. The CDR3 DNA is TGTGCCAGGGGGACAGGGGAGGAAGCTTTCTTT. Its protein product is CARGTGEEAFF.

This chain links TRBV4-2 with TRBJ1-1; D perhaps matches TRBD1 (5 bases). The germline V gene has CDR1 LGHNA and CDR2 YNFKEQ. Trimming removed 3 bases at V and 0 bases at J, with 11 bases between. The CDR3 covers 15 residues. CDR3 in amino acids: CASSHRAGLNTEAFF. The CDR3 DNA reads TGTGCCAGCAGCCATCGTGCAGGGTTGAACACTGAAGCTTTCTTT.

This sequence joins TRBV19 and TRBJ1-5; 7 nucleotides align to TRBD1. The CDR3 covers 15 residues. The germline CDR1 and CDR2 sequences are LNHDA and SQIVND (reference sequence). The J segment lost 4 bases and the V segment lost 7 bases, leaving 10 bases of the junction unmatched. The CDR3 DNA reads TGTGCCAGTACCACAGGGGCTATTCGAAATCAGCCCCAGCATTTT. This gives the protein CASTTGAIRNQPQHF.

V is TRBV25-1 and J is TRBJ1-1; the D is unclear. Trimming took off 3 bases at V and 1 base at J, with 12 bases between the two ends. CDR1 is MGHDK and CDR2 is SYGVNS in the germline V gene. The length of the CDR3 is 15 residues. The CDR3, as DNA: TGTGCCAGCAGTGATACTCGGGAAGGGAACACTGAAGCTTTCTTT. It encodes CASSDTREGNTEAFF.

This rearrangement joins TRBV6-5 to TRBJ2-3; TRBD2 might be the D (6 bases). The CDR3 is 15 amino acids. V was pared by 4 bases and J by 0 bases, with 11 bases between. Germline V gene sequence: CDR1 MNHEY, CDR2 SVGAGI. The DNA for the CDR3 is TGTGCCAGCAGTTCGACTAGTTTTAGCACAGATACGCAGTATTTT. Its protein is CASSSTSFSTDTQYF.

The chain carries TRBV9 and TRBJ2-7, with 12 bases identical to TRBD2. The CDR3 has 15 residues. Looked up from germline, CDR1 is SGDLS and CDR2 is YYNGEE. V lost 2 bases, J lost 5 bases, and 5 bases stayed unmatched. The CDR3 sequence is CASSVLAGGPDEQYF. DNA of the CDR3: TGTGCCAGCAGCGTTCTAGCGGGGGGGCCGGACGAGCAGTACTTC.

This clone was detected only once. V gene TRBV18 combines with J gene TRBJ1-2; D gene ambiguous. CDR3 size: 13 residues. Per the germline V gene, CDR1 is KGHSH and CDR2 is LQKENI. Trimming cost V 2 bases and J 5 bases, with 9 bases left between them. The CDR3 coding sequence is TGTGCCAGCTCACCAGGTAGCGGGTATGGCTACACCTTC. Translated: CASSPGSGYGYTF.

V gene TRBV7-3 combines with J gene TRBJ2-1, with TRBD2 identical over 11 bases. This CDR3 is 16 amino acids long. CDR1 is SGHTA, CDR2 FQGTGA, per germline. Unmatched junction bases numbered 9, after V lost 6 bases and J lost 5 bases. The CDR3 bases are TGTGCCAGCAGTAGAAAACTAGCGGGAGTTGACAATGAGCAGTTCTTC. Its translation is CASSRKLAGVDNEQFF.

This clone has a handful of counts. DNA of the CDR3: TGTGCCAGCAGTGAAGAGACATATAATCAGCCCCAGCATTTT. This encodes CASSEETYNQPQHF. This chain uses TRBV2 with TRBJ1-5, with D hard to call. Germline CDR1 is SNHLY and CDR2 is FYNNEI. The CDR3 consists of 14 residues. With 1 base removed from V and 4 bases from J, the gap between germline ends came to 8 bases. Filled out from reference TRBV2 and TRBJ1-5, the complete variable domain reads EPEVTQTPSHQVTQMGQEVILRCVPISNHLYFYWYRQILGQKVEFLVSFYNNEISEKSEIFDDQFSVERPDGSNFTLKIRSTKLEDSAMYFCASSEETYNQPQHFGDGTRLSIL.

This clone was seen more than once but under ten times. The chain has TRBV3-1 (or the pseudogene TRBV3-2) and TRBJ2-7; D gene ambiguous. CDR1 is LGHDT and CDR2 is YNNKEL in the germline V gene (reference sequence). CDR3 length: 13 amino acids. Deletions cut 0 bases from V and 3 bases from J, with 6 bases between. CDR3 amino acids: CASSQETFYEQYF. Written as DNA, the CDR3 is TGTGCCAGCAGCCAAGAGACTTTCTACGAGCAGTACTTC.

DNA of the CDR3: TGCAGCGTTGCCCCGGACAGGGACGAAAAACTGTTTTTT. The encoded protein is CSVAPDRDEKLFF. J is TRBJ1-4 and V is TRBV29-1; 8 nucleotides align to TRBD1. Unmatched junction bases numbered 6, after V lost 4 bases and J lost 8 bases. The CDR3 loop spans 13 amino acids. Germline values: CDR1 SQVTM, CDR2 ANQGSEA.

This clone was picked up many times. V usage is TRBV5-8 and J usage is TRBJ2-2; D is ambiguous. Trimming removed 2 bases at V and 8 bases at J, with 19 bases between. The CDR3 length is 16 residues. The germline V gene encodes CDR1 SGHTS and CDR2 YDEGEE. The CDR3 nucleotides are TGTGCCAGCAGCTTCTCCGGTGGCGGTTTTTTAGGGGAGCTGTTTTTT. This translates into CASSFSGGGFLGELFF.

CDR3 in amino acids: CASSYSLGQKGMGAFF. CDR3 coding DNA: TGTGCCAGCAGTTACTCCCTAGGACAGAAGGGGATGGGGGCTTTCTTT. The rearrangement links TRBV6-5 to TRBJ1-1, with D maybe TRBD1 (6 bases). This CDR3 has 16 amino acids. V was cut by 0 bases and J by 11 bases, with 22 bases left in between. The germline V gene encodes CDR1 MNHEY and CDR2 SVGAGI.

V is TRBV7-6 and J is TRBJ1-2; possibly TRBD1 for D (5 bases). Trimming cost V 5 bases and J 5 bases, with 9 bases left between them. Germline lookup yields CDR1 SGHVS and CDR2 FNYEAQ. The CDR3 covers 12 residues. The chain's CDR3 is CASSPDSYGYTF. CDR3 nucleotide sequence: TGTGCCAGCAGCCCAGACAGTTATGGCTACACCTTC.

The chain employs TRBV5-5 and TRBJ1-6; D might be TRBD1 (6 bases). The V gene lost 0 bases and the J gene lost 4 bases, with 8 bases spanning the gap. This CDR3 has 15 residues. Per the germline V gene, CDR1 is SGHKS and CDR2 is YYEKEE (reference sequence). Written as DNA, the CDR3 is TGTGCCAGCAGCTTGGTGGGGGCATATAATTCACCCCTCCACTTT. Protein product: CASSLVGAYNSPLHF.

V gene TRBV9 combines with J gene TRBJ2-1; TRBD2 is a possible D gene (5 bases). Germline loops: CDR1 SGDLS, CDR2 YYNGEE. The germline V and J ends were trimmed by 3 bases and 6 bases, with 7 bases remaining between them. This CDR3 contains 12 residues. CDR3 residues: CASSGGPNEQFF. CDR3 nucleotide sequence: TGTGCCAGCAGCGGAGGGCCCAATGAGCAGTTCTTC.

The chain joins TRBV29-1 to TRBJ2-7; D remains ambiguous. CDR3 length equals 11 residues. Trimming removed 4 bases from V and 2 bases from J, with 6 bases in between. CDR1 is SQVTM and CDR2 is ANQGSEA in the germline V gene. For the CDR3, the DNA is TGCAGCGTTGGCAGGCCCTACGAGCAGTACTTC. Its protein product is CSVGRPYEQYF.

The chain couples TRBV2 to TRBJ2-1; D is perhaps TRBD2 (5 bases). The CDR3 is 17 amino acids. Germline CDR1 and CDR2: SNHLY and FYNNEI. The V end was cut by 1 base, the J end by 2 bases, with 15 bases between. The CDR3 DNA is TGTGCCAGCAGTGAAGTCGGGGTTCGCGTCACCTACAATGAGCAGTTCTTC. Its translation: CASSEVGVRVTYNEQFF.

The rearrangement links TRBV4-3 to TRBJ2-5; 10 bases align to TRBD2. The V gene end was trimmed by 0 bases and the J gene end by 5 bases; junction bases not matched to a gene: 3. Germline CDR1 LGHNA, CDR2 YSLEER. This CDR3 has 15 amino acids. The CDR3 protein is CASSQDSGRMETQYF. CDR3 bases: TGCGCCAGCAGCCAAGATAGCGGGAGGATGGAGACCCAGTACTTC.

This chain links TRBV19 with TRBJ1-6; D not certain. Germline V gives CDR1 LNHDA, CDR2 SQIVND (reference sequence). Trimming left V 5 bases short and J 6 bases short, with 8 bases between. The CDR3 consists of 13 residues. The CDR3 region is CASSRGSNSPLHF. The CDR3 nucleotides read TGTGCCAGTAGTCGCGGCAGTAATTCACCCCTCCACTTT.